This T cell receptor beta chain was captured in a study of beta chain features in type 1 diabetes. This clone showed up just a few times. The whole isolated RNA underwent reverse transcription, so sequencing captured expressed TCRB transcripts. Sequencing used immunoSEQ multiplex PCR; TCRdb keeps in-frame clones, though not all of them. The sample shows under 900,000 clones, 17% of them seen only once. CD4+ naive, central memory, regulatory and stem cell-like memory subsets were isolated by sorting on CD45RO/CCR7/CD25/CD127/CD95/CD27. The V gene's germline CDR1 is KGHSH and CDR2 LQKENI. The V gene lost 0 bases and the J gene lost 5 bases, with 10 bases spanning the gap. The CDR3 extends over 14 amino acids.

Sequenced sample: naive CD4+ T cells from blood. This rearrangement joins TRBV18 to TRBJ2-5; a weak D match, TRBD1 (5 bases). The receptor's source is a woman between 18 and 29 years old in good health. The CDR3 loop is CASSPPGPRETQYF. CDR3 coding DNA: TGTGCCAGCTCACCACCGGGGCCGAGGGAGACCCAGTACTTC.